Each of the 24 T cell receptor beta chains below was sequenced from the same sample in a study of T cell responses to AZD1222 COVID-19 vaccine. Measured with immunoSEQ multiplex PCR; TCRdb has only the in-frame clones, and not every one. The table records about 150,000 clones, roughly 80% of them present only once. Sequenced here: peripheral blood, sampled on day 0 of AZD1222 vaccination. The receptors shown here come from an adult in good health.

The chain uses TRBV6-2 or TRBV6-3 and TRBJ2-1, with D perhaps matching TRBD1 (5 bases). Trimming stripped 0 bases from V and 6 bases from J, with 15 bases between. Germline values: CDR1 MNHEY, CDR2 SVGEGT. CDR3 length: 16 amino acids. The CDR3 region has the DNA TGTGCCAGCAGTTACTCGGGCAGGGCGGATTTCAATGAGCAGTTCTTC. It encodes CASSYSGRADFNEQFF.

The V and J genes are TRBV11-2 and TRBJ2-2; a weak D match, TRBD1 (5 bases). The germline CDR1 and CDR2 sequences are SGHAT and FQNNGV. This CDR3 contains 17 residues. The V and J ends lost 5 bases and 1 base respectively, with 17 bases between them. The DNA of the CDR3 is TGTGCCAGCAGCGGCCCTGTTACAGGAAGGAACACCGGGGAGCTGTTTTTT. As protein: CASSGPVTGRNTGELFF.

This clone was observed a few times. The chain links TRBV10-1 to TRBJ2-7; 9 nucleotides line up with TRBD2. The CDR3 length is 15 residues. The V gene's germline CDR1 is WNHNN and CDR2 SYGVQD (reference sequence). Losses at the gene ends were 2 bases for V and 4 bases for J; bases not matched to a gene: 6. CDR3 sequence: CASSETASGIYEQYF. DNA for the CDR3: TGCGCCAGCAGTGAGACGGCTAGCGGGATTTACGAGCAGTACTTC.

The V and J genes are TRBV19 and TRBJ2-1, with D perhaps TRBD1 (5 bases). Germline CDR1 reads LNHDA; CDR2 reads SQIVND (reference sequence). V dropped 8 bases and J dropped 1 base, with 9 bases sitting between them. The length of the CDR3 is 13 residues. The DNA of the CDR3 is TGTGCCAGTGCGGACACTTCCTACAATGAGCAGTTCTTC. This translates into CASADTSYNEQFF.

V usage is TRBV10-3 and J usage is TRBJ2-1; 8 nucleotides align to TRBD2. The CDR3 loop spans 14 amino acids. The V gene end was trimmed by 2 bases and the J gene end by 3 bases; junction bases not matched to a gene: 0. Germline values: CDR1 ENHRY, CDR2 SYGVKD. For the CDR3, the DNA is TGTGCCATCAGTGAGCGGGGGGGCTACAATGAGCAGTTCTTC. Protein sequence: CAISERGGYNEQFF.

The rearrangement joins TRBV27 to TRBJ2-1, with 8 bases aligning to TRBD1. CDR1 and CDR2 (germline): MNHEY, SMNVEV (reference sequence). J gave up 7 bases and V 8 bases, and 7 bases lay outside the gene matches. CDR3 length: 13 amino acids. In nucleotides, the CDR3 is TGTGCCAGCCGCTTCACAGGGGGGAATGAGCAGTTCTTC. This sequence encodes CASRFTGGNEQFF.

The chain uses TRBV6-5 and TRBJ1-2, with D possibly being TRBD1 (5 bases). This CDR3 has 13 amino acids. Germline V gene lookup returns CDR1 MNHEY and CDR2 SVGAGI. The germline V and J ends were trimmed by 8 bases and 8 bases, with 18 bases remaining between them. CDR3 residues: CASLLQDSLGYTF. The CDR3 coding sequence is TGTGCCAGCTTATTACAGGATTCTCTCGGCTACACCTTC.

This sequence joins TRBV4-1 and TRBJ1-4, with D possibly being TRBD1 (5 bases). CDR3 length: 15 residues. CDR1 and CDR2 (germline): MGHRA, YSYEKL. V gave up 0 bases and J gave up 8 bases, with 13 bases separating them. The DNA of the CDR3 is TGCGCCAGCAGCCAAGAGGGGGGGAGAAGGGAAAAACTGTTTTTT. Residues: CASSQEGGRREKLFF.

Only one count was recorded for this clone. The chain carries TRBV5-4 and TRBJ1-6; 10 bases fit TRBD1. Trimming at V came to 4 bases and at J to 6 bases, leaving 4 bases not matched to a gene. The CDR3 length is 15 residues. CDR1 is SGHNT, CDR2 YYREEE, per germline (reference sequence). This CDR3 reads CASSERQGANSPLHF. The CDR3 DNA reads TGTGCCAGCAGCGAACGACAGGGGGCTAATTCACCCCTCCACTTT.

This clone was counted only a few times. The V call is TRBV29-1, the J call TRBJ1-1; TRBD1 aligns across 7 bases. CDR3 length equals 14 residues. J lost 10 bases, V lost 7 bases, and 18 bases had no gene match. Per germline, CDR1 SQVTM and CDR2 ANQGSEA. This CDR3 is CSGGPPRSGGVAFF. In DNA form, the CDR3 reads TGCAGCGGAGGCCCGCCTAGGTCAGGGGGTGTAGCTTTCTTT.

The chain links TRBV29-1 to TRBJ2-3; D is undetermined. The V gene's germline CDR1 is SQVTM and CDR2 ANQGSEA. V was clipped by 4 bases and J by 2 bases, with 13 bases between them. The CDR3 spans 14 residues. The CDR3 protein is CSVAGQHNTDTQYF. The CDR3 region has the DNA TGCAGCGTTGCCGGCCAGCACAACACAGATACGCAGTATTTT.

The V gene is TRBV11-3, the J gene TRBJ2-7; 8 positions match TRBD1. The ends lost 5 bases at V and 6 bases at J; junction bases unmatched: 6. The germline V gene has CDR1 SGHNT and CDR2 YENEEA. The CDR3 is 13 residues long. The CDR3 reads CASSAGGRREQYF. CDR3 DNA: TGTGCCAGCAGCGCAGGGGGCCGTCGCGAGCAGTACTTC. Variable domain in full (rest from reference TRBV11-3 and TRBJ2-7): EAGVVQSPRYKIIEKKQPVAFWCNPISGHNTLYWYLQNLGQGPELLIRYENEEAVDDSQLPKDRFSAERLKGVDSTLKIQPAELGDSAVYLCASSAGGRREQYFGPGTRLTVT.

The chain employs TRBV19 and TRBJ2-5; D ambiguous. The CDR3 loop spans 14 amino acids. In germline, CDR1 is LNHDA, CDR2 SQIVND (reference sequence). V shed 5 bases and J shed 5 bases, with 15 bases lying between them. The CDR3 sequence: CASSALPASETQYF. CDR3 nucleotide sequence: TGTGCCAGTAGTGCATTACCTGCTTCGGAGACCCAGTACTTC.

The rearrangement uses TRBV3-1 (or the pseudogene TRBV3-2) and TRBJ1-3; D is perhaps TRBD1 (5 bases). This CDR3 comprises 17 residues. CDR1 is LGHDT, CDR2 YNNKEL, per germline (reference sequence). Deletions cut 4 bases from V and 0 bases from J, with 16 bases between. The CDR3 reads CASSPGVWGSSGNTIYF. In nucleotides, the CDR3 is TGTGCCAGCAGCCCAGGCGTTTGGGGGAGCTCTGGAAACACCATATATTTT.

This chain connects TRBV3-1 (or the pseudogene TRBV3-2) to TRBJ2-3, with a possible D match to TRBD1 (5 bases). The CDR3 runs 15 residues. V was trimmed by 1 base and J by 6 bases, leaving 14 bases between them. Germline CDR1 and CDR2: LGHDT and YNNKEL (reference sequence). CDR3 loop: CASSQADWAGDTQYF. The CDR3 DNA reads TGTGCCAGCAGCCAAGCCGACTGGGCAGGGGATACGCAGTATTTT.

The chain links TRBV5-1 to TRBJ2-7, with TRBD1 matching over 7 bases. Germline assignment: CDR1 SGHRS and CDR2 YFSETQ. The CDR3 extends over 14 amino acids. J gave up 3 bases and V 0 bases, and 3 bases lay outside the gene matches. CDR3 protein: CASSLGQGVYEQYF. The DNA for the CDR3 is TGCGCCAGCAGCTTGGGGCAGGGGGTCTACGAGCAGTACTTC. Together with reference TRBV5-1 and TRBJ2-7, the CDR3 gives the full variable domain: KAGVTQTPRYLIKTRGQQVTLSCSPISGHRSVSWYQQTPGQGLQFLFEYFSETQRNKGNFPGRFSGRQFSNSRSEMNVSTLELGDSALYLCASSLGQGVYEQYFGPGTRLTVT.

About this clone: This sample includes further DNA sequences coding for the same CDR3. For the CDR3, the DNA is TGTGCCAGCAGCTTAGCACAGGGAGGCTACACCTTC. Protein: CASSLAQGGYTF. This chain links TRBV7-9 with TRBJ1-2, with D possibly TRBD1 on 6 matching bases. V was clipped by 0 bases and J by 8 bases, with 7 bases between them. The CDR3 sequence is 12 residues long. Germline V lookup: CDR1 SEHNR, CDR2 FQNEAQ (reference sequence).

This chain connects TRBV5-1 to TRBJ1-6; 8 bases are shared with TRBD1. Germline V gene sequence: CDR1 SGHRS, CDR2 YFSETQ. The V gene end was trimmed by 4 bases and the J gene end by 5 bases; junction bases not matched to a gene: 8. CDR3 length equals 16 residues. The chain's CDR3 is CASSQRPGQDNSPLHF. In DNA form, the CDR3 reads TGCGCCAGCAGCCAGCGTCCGGGACAGGATAATTCACCCCTCCACTTT.

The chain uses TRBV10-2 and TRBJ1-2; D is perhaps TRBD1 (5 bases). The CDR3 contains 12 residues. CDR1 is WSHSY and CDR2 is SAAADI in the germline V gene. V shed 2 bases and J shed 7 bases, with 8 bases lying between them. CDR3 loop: CASSEVGAGYTF. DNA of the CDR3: TGCGCCAGCAGTGAGGTTGGGGCTGGCTACACCTTC.

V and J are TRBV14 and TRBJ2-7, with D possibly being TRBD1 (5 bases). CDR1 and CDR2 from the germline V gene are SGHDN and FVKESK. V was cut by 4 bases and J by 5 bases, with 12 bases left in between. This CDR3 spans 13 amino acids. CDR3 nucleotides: TGTGCCAGCAGCCCCCTAGGGGCCCACGAGCAGTACTTC. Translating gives CASSPLGAHEQYF.

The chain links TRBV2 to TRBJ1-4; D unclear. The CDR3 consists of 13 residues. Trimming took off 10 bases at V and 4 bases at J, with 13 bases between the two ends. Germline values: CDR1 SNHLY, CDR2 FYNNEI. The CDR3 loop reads CATRTGNNEKLFF. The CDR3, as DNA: TGTGCCACTCGGACGGGAAATAATGAAAAACTGTTTTTT.

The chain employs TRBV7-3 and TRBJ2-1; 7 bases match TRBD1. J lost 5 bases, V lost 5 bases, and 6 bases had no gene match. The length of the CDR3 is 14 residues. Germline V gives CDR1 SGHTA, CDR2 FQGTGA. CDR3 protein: CASSLGTVDNEQFF. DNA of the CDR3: TGTGCCAGCAGCCTCGGGACAGTGGACAATGAGCAGTTCTTC.

The CDR3 DNA sequence: TGTGCCAGCAGCTTAAGATTGTTGGGCACCGATAGTTTCTTT. This gives the protein CASSLRLLGTDSFF. The V gene is TRBV11-2, the J gene TRBJ1-1; D remains unclear. The ends were cut back, 2 bases at V and 13 bases at J, with 20 bases in the middle. CDR3 length: 14 residues. The germline gives CDR1 SGHAT, CDR2 FQNNGV.

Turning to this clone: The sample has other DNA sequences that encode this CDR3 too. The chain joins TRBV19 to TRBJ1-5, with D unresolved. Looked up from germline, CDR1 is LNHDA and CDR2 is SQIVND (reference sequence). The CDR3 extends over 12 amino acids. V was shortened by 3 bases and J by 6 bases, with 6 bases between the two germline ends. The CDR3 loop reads CASSIGSQPQHF. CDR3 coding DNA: TGTGCCAGTAGTATCGGGAGTCAGCCCCAGCATTTT. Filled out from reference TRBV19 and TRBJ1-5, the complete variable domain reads DGGITQSPKYLFRKEGQNVTLSCEQNLNHDAMYWYRQDPGQGLRLIYYSQIVNDFQKGDIAEGYSVSREKKESFPLTVTSAQKNPTAFYLCASSIGSQPQHFGDGTRLSIL.